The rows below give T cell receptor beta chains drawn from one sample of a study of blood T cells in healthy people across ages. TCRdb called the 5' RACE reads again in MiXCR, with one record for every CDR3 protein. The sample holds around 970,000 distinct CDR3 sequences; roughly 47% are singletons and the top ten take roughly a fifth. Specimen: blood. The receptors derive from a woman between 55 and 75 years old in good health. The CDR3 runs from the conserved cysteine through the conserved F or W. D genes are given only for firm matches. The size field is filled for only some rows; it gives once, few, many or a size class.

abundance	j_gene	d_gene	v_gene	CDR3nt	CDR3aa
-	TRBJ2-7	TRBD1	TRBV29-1	TGCAGCACCCTCGAGGGGGCTATGGGTGGTGAGCAGTACTTC	CSTLEGAMGGEQYF
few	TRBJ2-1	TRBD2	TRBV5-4	TGTGCCAGCAGCATCGGACTAGCGGAGACGAGTGAGCAGTTCTTC	CASSIGLAETSEQFF
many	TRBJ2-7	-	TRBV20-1	TGCAGTGGACAGGGAGGGGTTTACGAGCAGTACTTC	CSGQGGVYEQYF
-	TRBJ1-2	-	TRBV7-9	TGTGCCAGCAGCGTAAGTCCCGACTATGGCTACACCTTC	CASSVSPDYGYTF
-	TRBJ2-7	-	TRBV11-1	TGTGCCAGCAGCCCCCGGGACTTCTCCTACGAGCAGTACTTC	CASSPRDFSYEQYF
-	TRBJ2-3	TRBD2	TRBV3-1	TGTGCCAGCAGCCAGGCGCCTAGCGGTTCCACAGATACGCAGTATTTT	CASSQAPSGSTDTQYF
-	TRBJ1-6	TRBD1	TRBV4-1	TGCGCCAGCAGCTGGGGACAGATAAATTCACCCCTCCACTTT	CASSWGQINSPLHF
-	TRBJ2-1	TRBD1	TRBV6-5	TGTGCCAGCAGTTACATTCTGACAGGGCGCAATGAGCAGTTCTTC	CASSYILTGRNEQFF
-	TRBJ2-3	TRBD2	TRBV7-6	TGTGCCAGCAGCTTAGTAGGGACTAGCCGTTCTGCAGATACGCAGTATTTT	CASSLVGTSRSADTQYF
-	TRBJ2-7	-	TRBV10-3	TGTGCCATCAGTGATGACAGTACCTACGAGCAGTACTTC	CAISDDSTYEQYF
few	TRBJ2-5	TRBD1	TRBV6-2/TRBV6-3	TGTGCCAGCAGTTACCACAGGGGACCTCAAGAGACCCAGTACTTC	CASSYHRGPQETQYF
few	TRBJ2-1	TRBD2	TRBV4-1	TGCGCCAGCAGCCTCCGGGGGGGGACCTCCTACAATGAGCAGTTCTTC	CASSLRGGTSYNEQFF
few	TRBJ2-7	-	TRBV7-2	TGTGCCAGCAGCTTCCGCCTCAAGAACTACGAGCAGTACTTC	CASSFRLKNYEQYF
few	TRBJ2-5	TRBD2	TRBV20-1	TGCAGTGCCAACCCCTTAAGTATTACTAGCGGGAGCCAAGAGACCCAGTACTTC	CSANPLSITSGSQETQYF
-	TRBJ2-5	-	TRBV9	TGTGCCAGCAGCGTAAACACCGGGCCGACGACCCAGTACTTC	CASSVNTGPTTQYF
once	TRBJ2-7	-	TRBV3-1	TGTGCCAGCAGCCAACCAGACCACGAGCAGTACTTC	CASSQPDHEQYF
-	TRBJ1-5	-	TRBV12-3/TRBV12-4	TGTGCCAGCAGCCAGACCGGGGTATATGCTCAGCCCCAGCATTTT	CASSQTGVYAQPQHF
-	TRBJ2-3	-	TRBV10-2	TGCGCCAGCAGTGGCCGGCGGGCCTCTTTTAGCACAGATACGCAGTATTTT	CASSGRRASFSTDTQYF
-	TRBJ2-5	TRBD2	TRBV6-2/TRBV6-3	TGTGCCAGCAAGATAGGCGGGGGAAGACAAGAGACCCAGTACTTC	CASKIGGGRQETQYF
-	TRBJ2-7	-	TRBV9	TGTGCCAGCAGCGTAGTTCTCGAGCAGTACTTC	CASSVVLEQYF
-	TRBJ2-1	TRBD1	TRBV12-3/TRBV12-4	TGTGCCAGCGGCCCAGGGTTGGGGGACAGGGTCTTAGGGGAAAATGAGCAGTTCTTC	CASGPGLGDRVLGENEQFF
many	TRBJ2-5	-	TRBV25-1	TGTGCCAGCAGTGAGCTAGGGGCCGAGACCCAGTACTTC	CASSELGAETQYF
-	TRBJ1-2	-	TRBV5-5	TGTGCCAGCAGTCGCCCGGGTGGGGCCTGGAGATGGGGCTACACCTTC	CASSRPGGAWRWGYTF
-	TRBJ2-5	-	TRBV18	TGTGCCAGCTCCCCTGGGGCCAGCCTACAAGAGACCCAGTACTTC	CASSPGASLQETQYF
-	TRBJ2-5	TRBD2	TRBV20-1	TGCAGTGCTGAGACTAGCGGTTCTGGGGAGACCCAGTACTTC	CSAETSGSGETQYF
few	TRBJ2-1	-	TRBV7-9	TGTGCCGCGAATAGCGGACCAAGCTCCTACAATGAGCAGTTCTTC	CAANSGPSSYNEQFF
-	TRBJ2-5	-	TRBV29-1	TGCAGCGCAGGACAGCCAAGATTGGCCCAGTACTTC	CSAGQPRLAQYF
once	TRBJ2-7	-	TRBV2	TGTGCCAGCAGTCGTGCCGGTAGTTCGTACTCACAATGGGGCGAGCAGTACTTC	CASSRAGSSYSQWGEQYF
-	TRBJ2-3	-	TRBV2	TGTGCCAGCGCACGACGCACAGATACGCAGTATTTT	CASARRTDTQYF
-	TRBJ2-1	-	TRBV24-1	TGTGCCACCAGTGATCCCGGACAAGAGTACAATGAGCAGTTCTTC	CATSDPGQEYNEQFF
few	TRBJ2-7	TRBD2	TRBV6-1	TGTGCCAGCAGCCCTAAGACTAGCGGAGGGACTTACGAGCAGTACTTC	CASSPKTSGGTYEQYF
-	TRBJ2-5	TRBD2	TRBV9	TGTGCCAGCAGCGTAGAGTTAGCGGGTCCCCAAGAGACCCAGTACTTC	CASSVELAGPQETQYF
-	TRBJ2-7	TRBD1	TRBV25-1	TGTGCCAGCAGTGAGGGGGGACAGGGAATGAGGTCCTACGAGCAGTACTTC	CASSEGGQGMRSYEQYF
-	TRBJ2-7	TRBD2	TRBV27	TGTGCCAGCAGTTCAAAGACTAGCGGGAGTCCGGGGGAGCAGTACTTC	CASSSKTSGSPGEQYF
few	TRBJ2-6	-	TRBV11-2	TGTGCCAGCAGCTTGGTAGCGAGCTCTGGGGCCAACGTCCTGACTTTC	CASSLVASSGANVLTF
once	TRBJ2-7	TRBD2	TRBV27	TGTGCCAGCAGTTTCAACCCCGGGACTAGCGGGATTAGTAGTCTCGATGAGCAGTACTTC	CASSFNPGTSGISSLDEQYF
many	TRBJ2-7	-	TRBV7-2	TGTGCCAGCAGCTTAGGCCCACAGTCCTACGAGCAGTACTTC	CASSLGPQSYEQYF
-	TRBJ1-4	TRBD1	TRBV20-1	TGCAGTGCCTACCGGGACAGGGGCTTTTCACCTAATGAAAAACTGTTTTTT	CSAYRDRGFSPNEKLFF
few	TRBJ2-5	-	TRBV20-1	TGCAGTGCTAGAGGACGGGAGCAGTTCGATAAGACCCAGTACTTC	CSARGREQFDKTQYF
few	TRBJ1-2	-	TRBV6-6	TGTGCCAGCACACGAGGCGCAGATTCGTATGGCTACACCTTC	CASTRGADSYGYTF
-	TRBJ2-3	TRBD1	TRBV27	TGTGCCAGCAGAAGGGACAGGGTCGCAGATACGCAGTATTTT	CASRRDRVADTQYF